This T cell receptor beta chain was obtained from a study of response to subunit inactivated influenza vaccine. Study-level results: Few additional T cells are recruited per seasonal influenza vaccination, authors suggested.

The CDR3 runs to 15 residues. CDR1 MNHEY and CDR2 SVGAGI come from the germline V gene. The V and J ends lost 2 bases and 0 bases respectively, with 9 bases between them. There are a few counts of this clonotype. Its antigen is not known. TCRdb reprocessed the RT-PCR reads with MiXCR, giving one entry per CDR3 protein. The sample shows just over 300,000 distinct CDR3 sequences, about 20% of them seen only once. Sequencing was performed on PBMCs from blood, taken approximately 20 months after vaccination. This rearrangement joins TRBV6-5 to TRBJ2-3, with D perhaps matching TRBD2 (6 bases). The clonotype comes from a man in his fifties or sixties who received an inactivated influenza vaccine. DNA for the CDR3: TGTGCCAGCAGTTACACGGGAGTAAGCACAGATACGCAGTATTTT. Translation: CASSYTGVSTDTQYF.